This T cell receptor beta chain was documented in a study of cytomegalovirus exposure and HLA in healthy donors. Across the study: T cells numbering about 200 million yielded some 100 million unique TCR beta sequences in an earlier analysis.

Notes on the study in general: A later analysis showed HLA-associated TCR beta chains outstripping equally common others in clonal expansion.

As regards this clone: Its antigen is undetermined.

PCR was performed using 60 Vbeta and 13 Jbeta primers. Sequencing used immunoSEQ multiplex PCR; TCRdb keeps in-frame clones, though not all of them. The sample records 100,000 to 150,000 clones, roughly 78% being singletons. Sequenced material: PBMCs. This TCR was sampled from a young man in good health and CMV-seronegative.

Here the CDR3 reads CASSLDREETQYF. CDR3 DNA: TGCGCCAGCAGCTTGGATAGAGAAGAGACCCAGTACTTC. The genes are TRBV5-1 and TRBJ2-5; D gene unclear. The CDR3 consists of 13 residues. Deletions cut 0 bases from V and 3 bases from J, with 6 bases between. CDR1 and CDR2 (germline): SGHRS, YFSETQ. The full variable domain, in which reference TRBV5-1 and TRBJ2-5 provide the parts outside the CDR3, is KAGVTQTPRYLIKTRGQQVTLSCSPISGHRSVSWYQQTPGQGLQFLFEYFSETQRNKGNFPGRFSGRQFSNSRSEMNVSTLELGDSALYLCASSLDREETQYFGPGTRLLVL.